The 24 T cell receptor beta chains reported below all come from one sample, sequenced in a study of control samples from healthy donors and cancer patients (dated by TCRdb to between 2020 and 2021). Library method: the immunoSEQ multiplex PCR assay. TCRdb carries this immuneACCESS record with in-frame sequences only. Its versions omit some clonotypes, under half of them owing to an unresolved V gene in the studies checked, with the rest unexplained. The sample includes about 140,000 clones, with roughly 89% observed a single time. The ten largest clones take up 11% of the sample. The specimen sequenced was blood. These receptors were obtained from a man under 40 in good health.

The chain's CDR3 is CASSLVAGGPYNEQFF. CDR3 DNA: TGTGCCAGCAGCTTAGTGGCGGGAGGGCCCTACAATGAGCAGTTCTTC. The rearrangement uses TRBV7-9 and TRBJ2-1; TRBD2 aligns across 9 bases. The ends lost 1 base at V and 2 bases at J; junction bases unmatched: 3. This CDR3 contains 16 residues. In germline, CDR1 is SEHNR, CDR2 FQNEAQ (reference sequence).

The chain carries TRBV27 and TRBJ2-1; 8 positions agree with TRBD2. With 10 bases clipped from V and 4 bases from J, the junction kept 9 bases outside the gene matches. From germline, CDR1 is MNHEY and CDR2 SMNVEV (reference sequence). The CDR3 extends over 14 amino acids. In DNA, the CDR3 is TGTGCCACTCGGGGGCTAGCGGGTTACAATGAGCAGTTCTTC. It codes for CATRGLAGYNEQFF.

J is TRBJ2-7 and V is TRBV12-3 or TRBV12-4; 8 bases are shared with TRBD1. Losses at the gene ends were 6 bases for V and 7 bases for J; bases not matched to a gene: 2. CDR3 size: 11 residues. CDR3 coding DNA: TGTGCCAGCAGAACAGGGGGGGAGCAGTACTTC. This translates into CASRTGGEQYF.

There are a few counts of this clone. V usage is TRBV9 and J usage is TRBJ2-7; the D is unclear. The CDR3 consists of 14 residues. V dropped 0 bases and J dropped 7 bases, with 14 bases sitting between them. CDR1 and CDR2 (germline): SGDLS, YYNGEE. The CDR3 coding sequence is TGTGCCAGCAGCGTAGATGGAGACAACCGAGAGCAGTACTTC. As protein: CASSVDGDNREQYF.

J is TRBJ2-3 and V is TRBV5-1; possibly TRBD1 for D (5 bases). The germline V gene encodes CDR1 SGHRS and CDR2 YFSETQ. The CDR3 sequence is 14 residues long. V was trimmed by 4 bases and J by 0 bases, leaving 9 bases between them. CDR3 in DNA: TGCGCCAGCAGCGTGGGGCTCAGCACAGATACGCAGTATTTT. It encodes CASSVGLSTDTQYF.

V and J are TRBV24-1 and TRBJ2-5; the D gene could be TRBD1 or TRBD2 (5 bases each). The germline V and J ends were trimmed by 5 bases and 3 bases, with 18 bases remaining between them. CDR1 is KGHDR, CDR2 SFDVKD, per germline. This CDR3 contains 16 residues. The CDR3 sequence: CATSGKSLGTEETQYF. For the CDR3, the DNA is TGTGCCACCAGTGGAAAAAGCCTCGGGACCGAAGAGACCCAGTACTTC.

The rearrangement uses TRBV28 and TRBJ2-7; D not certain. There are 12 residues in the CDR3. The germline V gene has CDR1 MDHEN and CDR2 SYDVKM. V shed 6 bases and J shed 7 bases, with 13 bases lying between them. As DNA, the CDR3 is TGTGCCAGCAGAGAAGAGAGGCGAGAGCAGTACTTC. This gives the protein CASREERREQYF.

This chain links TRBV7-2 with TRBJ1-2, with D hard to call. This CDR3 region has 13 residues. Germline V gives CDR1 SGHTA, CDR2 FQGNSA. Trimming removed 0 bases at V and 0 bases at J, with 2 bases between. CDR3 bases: TGTGCCAGCAGCTTAGCAGCTAACTATGGCTACACCTTC. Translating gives CASSLAANYGYTF.

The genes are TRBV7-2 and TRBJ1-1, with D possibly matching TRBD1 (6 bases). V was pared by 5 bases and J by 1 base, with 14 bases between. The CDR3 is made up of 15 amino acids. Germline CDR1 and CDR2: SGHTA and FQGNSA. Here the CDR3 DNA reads TGTGCCAGCAGCCTTGGGGGCAGGCCGAACACTGAAGCTTTCTTT. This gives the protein CASSLGGRPNTEAFF.

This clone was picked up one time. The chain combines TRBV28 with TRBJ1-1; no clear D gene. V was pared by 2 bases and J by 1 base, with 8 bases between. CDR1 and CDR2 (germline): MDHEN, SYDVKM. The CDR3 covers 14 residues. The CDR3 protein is CASSLHSKNTEAFF. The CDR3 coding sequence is TGTGCCAGCAGTTTACACAGCAAGAACACTGAAGCTTTCTTT.

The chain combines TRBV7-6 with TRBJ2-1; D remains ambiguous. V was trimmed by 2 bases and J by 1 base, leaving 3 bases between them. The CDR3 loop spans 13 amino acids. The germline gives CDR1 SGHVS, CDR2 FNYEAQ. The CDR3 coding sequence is TGTGCCAGCAGCTTATTTTCCTACAATGAGCAGTTCTTC. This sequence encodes CASSLFSYNEQFF.

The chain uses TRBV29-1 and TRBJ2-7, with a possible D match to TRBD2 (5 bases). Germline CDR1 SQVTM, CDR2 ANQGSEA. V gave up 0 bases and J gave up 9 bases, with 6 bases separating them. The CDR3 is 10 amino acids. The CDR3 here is CSVEDGGQYF. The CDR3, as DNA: TGCAGCGTTGAAGACGGAGGGCAGTACTTC.

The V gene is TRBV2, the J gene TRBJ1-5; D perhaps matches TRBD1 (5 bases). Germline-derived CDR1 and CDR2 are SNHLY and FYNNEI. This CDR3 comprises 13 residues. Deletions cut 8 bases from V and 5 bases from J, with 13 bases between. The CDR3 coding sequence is TGTGCCAGCCTAGGGGAAGGTGATCAGCCCCAGCATTTT. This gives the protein CASLGEGDQPQHF.

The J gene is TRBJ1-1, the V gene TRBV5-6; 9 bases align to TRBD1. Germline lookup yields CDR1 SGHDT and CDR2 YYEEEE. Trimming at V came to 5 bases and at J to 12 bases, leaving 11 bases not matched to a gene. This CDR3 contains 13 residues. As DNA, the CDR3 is TGTGCCAGCAGACGTACCGGGACAGGGTTAACTTTCTTT. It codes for CASRRTGTGLTFF.

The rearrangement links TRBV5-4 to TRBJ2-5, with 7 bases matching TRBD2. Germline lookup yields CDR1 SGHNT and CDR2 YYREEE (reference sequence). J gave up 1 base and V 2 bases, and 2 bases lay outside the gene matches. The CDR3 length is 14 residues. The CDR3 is CASSLRTSQETQYF. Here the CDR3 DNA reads TGTGCCAGCAGCTTACGGACTAGCCAAGAGACCCAGTACTTC.

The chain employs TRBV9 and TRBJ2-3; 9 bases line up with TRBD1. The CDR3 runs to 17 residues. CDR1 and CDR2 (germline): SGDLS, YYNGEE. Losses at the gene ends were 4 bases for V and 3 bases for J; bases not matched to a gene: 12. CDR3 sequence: CASSKQGADFLTDTQYF. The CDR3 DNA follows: TGTGCCAGCAGCAAACAGGGGGCTGATTTTCTAACAGATACGCAGTATTTT.

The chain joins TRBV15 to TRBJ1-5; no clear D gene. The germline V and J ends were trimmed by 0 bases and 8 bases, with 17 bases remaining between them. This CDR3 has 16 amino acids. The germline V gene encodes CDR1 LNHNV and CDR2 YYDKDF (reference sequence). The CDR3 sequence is CATSRDNLTVYKPQHF. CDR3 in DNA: TGTGCCACCAGCAGAGATAATTTAACGGTGTATAAGCCCCAGCATTTT.

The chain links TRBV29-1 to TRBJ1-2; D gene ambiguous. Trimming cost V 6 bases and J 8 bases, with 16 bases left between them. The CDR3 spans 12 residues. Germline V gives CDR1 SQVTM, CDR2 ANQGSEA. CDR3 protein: CSVVKLSEGYTF. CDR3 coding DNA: TGCAGCGTCGTGAAATTATCGGAGGGCTACACCTTC.

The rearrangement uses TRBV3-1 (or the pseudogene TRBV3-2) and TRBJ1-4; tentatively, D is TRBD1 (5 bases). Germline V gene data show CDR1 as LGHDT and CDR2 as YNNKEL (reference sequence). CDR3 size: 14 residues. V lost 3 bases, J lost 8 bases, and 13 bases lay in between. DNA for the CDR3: TGTGCCAGCAGCCACTTGGGGGGAGGCGAAAAACTGTTTTTT. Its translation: CASSHLGGGEKLFF.

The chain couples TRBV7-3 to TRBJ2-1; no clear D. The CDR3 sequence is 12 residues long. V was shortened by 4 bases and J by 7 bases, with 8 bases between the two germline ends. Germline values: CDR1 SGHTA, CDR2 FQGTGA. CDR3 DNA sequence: TGTGCCAGCAGCTCAAACGGGAATGAGCAGTTCTTC. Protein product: CASSSNGNEQFF.

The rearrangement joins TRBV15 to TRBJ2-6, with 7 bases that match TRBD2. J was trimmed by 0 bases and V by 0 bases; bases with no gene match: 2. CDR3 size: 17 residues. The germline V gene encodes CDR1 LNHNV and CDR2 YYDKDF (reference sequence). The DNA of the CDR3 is TGTGCCACCAGCAGAGATTCGGGGGGCTCTGGGGCCAACGTCCTGACTTTC. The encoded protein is CATSRDSGGSGANVLTF.

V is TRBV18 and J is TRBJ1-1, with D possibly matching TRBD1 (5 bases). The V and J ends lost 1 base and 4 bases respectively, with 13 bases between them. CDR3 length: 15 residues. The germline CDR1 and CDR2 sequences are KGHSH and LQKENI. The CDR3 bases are TGTGCCAGCTCACCACTGGGATTCGGGGGCACTGAAGCTTTCTTT. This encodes CASSPLGFGGTEAFF.

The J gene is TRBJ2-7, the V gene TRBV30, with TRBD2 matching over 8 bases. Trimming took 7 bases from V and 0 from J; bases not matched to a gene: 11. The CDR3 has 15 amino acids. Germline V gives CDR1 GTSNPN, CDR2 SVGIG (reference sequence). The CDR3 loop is CALDGLASPSYEQYF. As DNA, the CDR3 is TGTGCCTTGGATGGACTAGCTTCTCCCTCCTACGAGCAGTACTTC.

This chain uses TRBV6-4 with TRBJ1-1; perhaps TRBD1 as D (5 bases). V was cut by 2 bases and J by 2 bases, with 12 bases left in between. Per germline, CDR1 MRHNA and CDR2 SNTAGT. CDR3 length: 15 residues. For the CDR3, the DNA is TGTGCCAGCAGTGACGGGGTGGGGCCAAACACTGAAGCTTTCTTT. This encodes CASSDGVGPNTEAFF.